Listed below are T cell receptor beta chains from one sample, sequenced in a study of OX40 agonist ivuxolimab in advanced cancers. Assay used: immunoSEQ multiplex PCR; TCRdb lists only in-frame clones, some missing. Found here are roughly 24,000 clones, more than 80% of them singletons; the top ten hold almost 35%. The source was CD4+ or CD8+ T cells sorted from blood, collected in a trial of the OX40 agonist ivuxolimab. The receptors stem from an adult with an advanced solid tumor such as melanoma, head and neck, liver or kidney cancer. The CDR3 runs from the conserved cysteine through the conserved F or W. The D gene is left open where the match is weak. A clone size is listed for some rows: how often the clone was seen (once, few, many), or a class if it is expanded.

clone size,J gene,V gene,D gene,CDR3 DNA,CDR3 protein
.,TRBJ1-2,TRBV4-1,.,TGCGCCAGCAGCCAAGGGAAATCCAGCACCTTC,CASSQGKSSTF
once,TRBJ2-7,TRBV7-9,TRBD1,TGTGCCAGCAGCCCACTCACAGGGGTTTTCGCCTACGAGCAGTACTTC,CASSPLTGVFAYEQYF
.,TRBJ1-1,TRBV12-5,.,TGTGCTAGTGGTTTGTCCGGGAGTGAAGCTTTCTTT,CASGLSGSEAFF
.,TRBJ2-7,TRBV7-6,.,TGTGCCAGCAGCTTATCCGGGGCGGCGGGCGAGCAGTACTTC,CASSLSGAAGEQYF
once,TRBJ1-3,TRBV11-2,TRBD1,TGTGCCAGCAGCGACGGACAGGGCGTAAACACCATATATTTT,CASSDGQGVNTIYF
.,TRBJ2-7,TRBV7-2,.,TGTGCCAGCAGCTTACAGGCTTACTACGAGCAGTACTTC,CASSLQAYYEQYF
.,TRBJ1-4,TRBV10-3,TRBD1,TGTGCCATCAGTGAGTCGACTGGGACAGGGGATGAAAAACTGTTTTTT,CAISESTGTGDEKLFF
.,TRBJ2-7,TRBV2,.,TGTGCCAGCAGGGGTGGCGAGCAGTACTTC,CASRGGEQYF
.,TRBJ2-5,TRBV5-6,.,TGTGCCAGCAGCTTGGATCAGGGGCTTATCCAAGAGACCCAGTACTTC,CASSLDQGLIQETQYF
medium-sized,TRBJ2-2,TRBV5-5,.,TGTGCCAGCAGCTTGGGGCGGACGAACACCGGGGAGCTGTTTTTT,CASSLGRTNTGELFF
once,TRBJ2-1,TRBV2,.,TGTGCCAGCAGTGTCCGGGACTGGCAGTTCTTC,CASSVRDWQFF
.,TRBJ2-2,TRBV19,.,TGTGCCAGTAGTTGGCCTAACACCGGGGAGCTGTTTTTT,CASSWPNTGELFF
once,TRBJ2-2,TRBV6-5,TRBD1,TGTGCCAGCAGATCCGGGACAGGGGGAGCCGGGGAGCTGTTTTTT,CASRSGTGGAGELFF
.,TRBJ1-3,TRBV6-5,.,TGTGCCAGCAGTTACTCGTCTGGAAACACCATATATTTT,CASSYSSGNTIYF
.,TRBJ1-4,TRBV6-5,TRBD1,TGTGCCAGCAGGACAGGGGTTGGGGCTAATGAAAAACTGTTTTTT,CASRTGVGANEKLFF
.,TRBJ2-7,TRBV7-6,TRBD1,TGTGCCAGCAGCTCCGGGACAGGGCTTCCCAACGAGCAGTACTTC,CASSSGTGLPNEQYF
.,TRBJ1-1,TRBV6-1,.,TGTGCCAGCAGTGATGGGTTGGGGAACACTGAAGCTTTCTTT,CASSDGLGNTEAFF
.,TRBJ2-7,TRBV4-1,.,TGCGCCAGCAGCCAGCGTCGCTACGACGAGCAGTACTTC,CASSQRRYDEQYF
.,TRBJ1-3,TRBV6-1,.,TGTGCCAGCAGTGAACCTGGAAACACCATATATTTT,CASSEPGNTIYF
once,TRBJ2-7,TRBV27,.,TGTGCCAGCAAAGAGGCGGGGGACATCCACTACGAGCAGTACTTC,CASKEAGDIHYEQYF
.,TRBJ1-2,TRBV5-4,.,TGTGCCAGCAGTCTTCGGGACCGAAACTATGGCTACACCTTC,CASSLRDRNYGYTF
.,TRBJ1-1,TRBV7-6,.,TGTGCCAGCAGCTTAGCCTCACAGGCCACGAACACTGAAGCTTTCTTT,CASSLASQATNTEAFF
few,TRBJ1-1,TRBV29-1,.,TGCAGCGTTGAATTTAGGAGGGGGGGGACTGAAGCTTTCTTT,CSVEFRRGGTEAFF
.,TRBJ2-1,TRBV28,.,TGTGCCAGCACTTCCGGATCGGACTACAATGAGCAGTTCTTC,CASTSGSDYNEQFF
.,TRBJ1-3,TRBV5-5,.,TGTGCCAGCAGCCAAGAGGTAGCAGGTCGCCTCTCTGGAAACACCATATATTTT,CASSQEVAGRLSGNTIYF
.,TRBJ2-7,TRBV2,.,TGTGCCAGCAAAAGATCATTCACTGGTGAGCAGTACTTC,CASKRSFTGEQYF
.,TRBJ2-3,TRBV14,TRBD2,TGTGCCAGCAGCCCCCTCGCCGACTTTAGCGGGAGGTTAGATACGCAGTATTTT,CASSPLADFSGRLDTQYF
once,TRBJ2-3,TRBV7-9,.,TGTGCCAGCAGCCAAGCACAGACTAGCACAGATACGCAGTATTTT,CASSQAQTSTDTQYF
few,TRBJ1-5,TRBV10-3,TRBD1,TGTGCCATCAGTGAATCAGGGGGCACGCAGCCCCAGCATTTT,CAISESGGTQPQHF
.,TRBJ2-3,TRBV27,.,TGTGCCAGCAATCCCCCCGGGGATACGCAGTATTTT,CASNPPGDTQYF
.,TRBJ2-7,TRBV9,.,TGTGCCAGCAGCGTAGGGGGCCTCGAGCAGTACTTC,CASSVGGLEQYF
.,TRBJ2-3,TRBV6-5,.,TGTGCCAGCATGGGGGTTGAAACAGATACGCAGTATTTT,CASMGVETDTQYF
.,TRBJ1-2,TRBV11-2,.,TGTGCCAGCAGCTCCGGGACCGGGGTTTTTCGGGACACCTTC,CASSSGTGVFRDTF
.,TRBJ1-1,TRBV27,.,TGTGCCAGCATGGGTGGCTACACTGAAGCTTTCTTT,CASMGGYTEAFF
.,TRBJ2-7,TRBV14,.,TGTGCCAGCAGCCAGTTACCCAACTACGAGCAGTACTTC,CASSQLPNYEQYF
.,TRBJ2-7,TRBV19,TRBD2,TGTGCCAGTAGTATGGGTAGCGGGAGCGGCCCGTTCTACGAGCAGTACTTC,CASSMGSGSGPFYEQYF
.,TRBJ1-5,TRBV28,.,TGTGCCAGCAGTTTGGACGGAACCAATCAGCCCCAGCATTTT,CASSLDGTNQPQHF
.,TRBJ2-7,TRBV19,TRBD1,TGTGCCAGTAGTTTTCGACAGGGAAAGGACGAGCAGTACTTC,CASSFRQGKDEQYF
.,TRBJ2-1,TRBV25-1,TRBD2,TGTGCCAGCACTTGGGGGGGTGGGAGCAATGAGCAGTTCTTC,CASTWGGGSNEQFF